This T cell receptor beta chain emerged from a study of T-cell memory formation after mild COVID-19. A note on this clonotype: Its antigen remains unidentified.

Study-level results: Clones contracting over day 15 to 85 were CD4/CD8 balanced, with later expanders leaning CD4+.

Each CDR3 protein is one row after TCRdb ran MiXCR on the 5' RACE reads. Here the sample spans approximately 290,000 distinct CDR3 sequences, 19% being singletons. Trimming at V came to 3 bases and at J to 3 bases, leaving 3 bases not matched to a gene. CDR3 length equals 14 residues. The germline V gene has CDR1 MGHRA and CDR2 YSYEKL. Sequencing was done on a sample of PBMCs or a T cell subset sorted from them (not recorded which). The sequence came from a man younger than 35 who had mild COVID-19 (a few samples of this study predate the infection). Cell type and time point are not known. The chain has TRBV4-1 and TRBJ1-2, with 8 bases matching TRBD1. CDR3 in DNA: TGCGCCAGCAGCCACCCGGGACAGGACTATGGCTACACCTTC. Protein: CASSHPGQDYGYTF.